What follows describes a single T cell receptor (beta chain). These data originate in a study of blood T cell repertoires in COVID-19. Clones were read by immunoSEQ multiplex PCR, and TCRdb kept only the in-frame ones, dropping some. The repertoire has more than 150,000 clones, about 90% of them found once; the top ten carry approximately 2.9%. CDR3 length: 17 residues. V trimming: 9 bases; J trimming: 2 bases; junction bases outside the gene matches: 9. The TCR originated in a man aged 55 to 70 with acute or convalescent COVID-19. The chain carries TRBV6-7 and TRBJ2-6, with 11 bases that match TRBD1. TRBV6-7 is marked as an open reading frame, function uncertain. Specimen: peripheral blood. The CDR3 here is CASKGQGEEAGANVLTF. The CDR3 DNA reads TGTGCCAGTAAGGGACAGGGGGAAGAGGCTGGGGCCAACGTCCTGACTTTC.